This TCR beta chain was retrieved from a study of cytomegalovirus exposure and HLA in healthy donors (dated 2017 in TCRdb). For the study in its entirety: An earlier analysis of more than 550 of the donors reported 276 Gb of sequence data and 117 million unique TCR beta sequences obtained from about 179 million T cells. About 310 gigabases of sequencing data and tens of millions of unique TCR sequences were included in an early release covering roughly 600 HLA-typed donors. Of the roughly 390 genotyped donors, 65% to 90% were placed in the genetic ancestry cluster associated with self-reported Caucasian donors. The study aimed to test whether signatures of past pathogen exposure could be identified by cataloging public T cell receptors. Using immunosequencing, the study profiled T cell repertoires from fewer than 700 subjects and related those repertoires to cytomegalovirus serostatus. Besides the first cohort of roughly 700 subjects, a separate validation cohort made up of 120 different subjects was used. To predict cytomegalovirus infection status, the study combined high-throughput TCR immunosequencing, statistical association of individual TCRs with disease status, and machine learning. In a later analysis, previously published TCR beta repertoires from 500 to 750 donors were re-analyzed and high-resolution HLA genotyping was added so that TCR occurrence patterns could be studied. In the later analysis, no new phenotypic data were used to find candidate immune exposures; instead, reliance was placed on TCR beta sequences and their occurrence across donors. To decide whether each TCR beta V gene segment behaved as functional or pseudogenic, an earlier analysis of some 540 of the donors relied on high-throughput TCR beta sequencing. Donor age, sex, ethnicity and CMV serostatus were compiled alongside the repertoire data. A later genetic analysis took genome-wide SNP genotypes for about three fifths of the 666 donors and used that subset as a discovery cohort. Every repertoire in the discovery cohort had been generated on one and the same sequencing platform. HLA typing included class I and class II loci at four-digit resolution. The number of typed donors differed by locus: roughly 629-640 for A, B, C, DRB1 and DQB1; approximately 520 for DQA1; 606 for DPA1; and 400 to 480 for DPB1. Several DR-DQ haplotypes were handled as single units for association and clustering, since linkage in the cohort was strong. Across around 400 genotyped donors of the cohort, an average of roughly 230,000 unique TCR beta nucleotide sequences per donor were sequenced, and approximately 17% of those sequences were non-productive. What the authors observed across the whole study: In an earlier analysis of under 600 of the donors, most TCR beta V segments were observed in productive rearrangements about 87% or about 30% of the time, broadly matching IMGT annotations. In a later analysis, over 15,000 TCR beta sequences were associated with specific HLA alleles at a false discovery rate of 0.05. Because counts were too low, more than 15 rarely observed V segments, including chromosome 9 orphons, were excluded from the earlier analysis of about 500 of the donors. Correlated functional status among segregating V segments might reflect linkage disequilibrium, but an unknown experimental factor could not be ruled out. A cluster of highly shared sequence variants was judged likely to be a technical artifact of the sequencing pipeline. The only immune exposure information available for the cohort was CMV serostatus. This cohort had only TCR beta chains sequenced, and the lack of alpha or paired-chain data limited which features could be detected. Compared with the roughly 670-donor mean, donors in an Asian-associated ancestry cluster had fewer N-insertions in productive TCRs, according to a later genetic analysis. While some public TCRs were present in many individuals, most TCR sequences turned up only very rarely across donors. An association between a missense DCLRE1C variant and V-gene and J-gene trimming of TCR beta chains was found in a later genetic analysis and replicated in an independent cohort. According to a later analysis, parvovirus B19, influenza, CMV and Epstein-Barr virus appeared linked to several top co-occurrence clusters. A later analysis found that TCR association rates varied across HLA loci, with DRB1 alleles showing the most associated TCRs and HLA-C alleles the fewest. The authors suggested that the approach could potentially be extended to other disease states and immunological phenotypes. A further reported finding was that TCR beta sequences accurately predicted the HLA-A and HLA-B alleles for most subjects in the first cohort. Roughly uniform sequencing depth across donors was assumed in presence/absence analyses, although this assumption may not hold. The classifier was reported to diagnose cytomegalovirus status with high specificity and sensitivity in both the original cohort and the validation cohort. HLA typing was unavailable for some donors at each locus, so association tests used only the typed subset. The study gave a list of some 150 TCR beta chains associated with cytomegalovirus. Some IMGT-functional V segments, including TRBV6-2 and TRBV6-3, could not be told apart with the 87-base-pair reads, so those segments were excluded. Assigning TCR associations to individual alleles was difficult when HLA alleles, especially DR and DQ, strongly co-occurred. Compared with equally common non-associated chains, HLA-associated TCR beta chains in a later analysis were more clonally expanded and had lower generation probabilities. A later analysis found that most CMV-associated TCR beta chains appeared HLA-restricted, with HLA associations seemingly driven largely by CMV exposure. A few of the identified cytomegalovirus-associated TCR beta chains were confirmed in vitro to be specific for cytomegalovirus antigens.

The CDR1 and CDR2 encoded by the germline V gene (reference sequence) are LNHDA and SQIVND. V and J lose 3 bases and 2 bases, and a span of 13 bases separates them. The CDR3 starts with the cysteine, ends with the phenylalanine, and has 15 residues. Solely the CDR3 DNA is kept, with 45 bases framed from the first base. Libraries were built with the immunoSEQ multiplex PCR assay. The multiplex PCR relied on a mix of 60 forward primers for TCR Vbeta segments and 13 reverse primers for TCR Jbeta segments. A multiplex PCR assay on genomic DNA amplified the CDR3 region of rearranged TCR beta genes. Amplified TCR beta libraries were sequenced as 87-base-pair reads on the Illumina HiSeq System. The authors processed their data as follows. Across the roughly 600 repertoires, a later analysis counted roughly 84 million unique TCR beta chains, roughly 11 million of which were shared by at least two donors. Raw reads were error-corrected and collapsed into unique sequences with a nearest-neighbor algorithm that merged closely related sequences to remove PCR and sequencing errors. To assign V, D and J gene segments, CDR3 sequences were aligned to IMGT reference sequences. For a sequence to be retained, at least a six-nucleotide match to both a V gene segment and a J gene segment was required. Rearrangements were classified as productive when the CDR3 lacked stop codons and remained in frame with V and J, and all other rearrangements were classified as non-productive. CDR3 was defined according to IMGT convention as the region running from the second conserved V-encoded cysteine to the conserved J-encoded phenylalanine. In an earlier analysis of 500 to 650 of the donors, sequences lacking an unambiguous match to a single V gene segment were excluded. In an earlier analysis of more than 500 of the donors, a V segment was called functional when productive rearrangements were above 56.7%, and segregating when the standard deviation between donors exceeded 5%. A statistical classification framework was built for diagnosing cytomegalovirus status from the catalog of TCR beta chain sequences. V and J gene assignment, in a later analysis, came from comparing TCR nucleotide sequences with IMGT/GENE-DB human TR gene sequences. A later analysis assigned CDR3 sequences and most-parsimonious VDJ recombination scenarios with the TCRdist pipeline. In a later analysis, every TCR beta chain was defined by the combination of its CDR3 amino acid sequence and its V-gene family, and reads without a unique V-gene family were dropped. As a way to deal with suspected cross-contamination and a sequencing artifact, a later analysis dropped 450 to 600 nucleotide sequences that were highly shared and had low generation probability. For each public chain, a later analysis derived a clonal expansion index from normalized ranks of inferred template counts within each repertoire. A later analysis computed generation probabilities with a VDJ recombination model fitted to out-of-frame rearrangements, and checked the results against IGoR. In a later analysis, TCR-TCR, TCR-HLA and TCR-CMV co-occurrence was scored with hypergeometric tests, and a repertoire-size bias correction was applied to TCR pairs. In a later analysis, false discovery rates were estimated by permuting HLA or CMV assignments 20 times. A later analysis grouped co-occurring TCRs with DBSCAN, adding TCRdist sequence similarity when clustering within HLA-allele-positive subsets. Repertoires with fewer than 30,000 or more than 120,000 public chains were left out of co-occurrence clustering, as were a few repertoires with anomalous nucleotide sharing. In its TCRdb copy, this immuneACCESS table keeps in-frame sequences only and misses some clones. Where compared with another copy, unresolved V genes explain less than half of these, and the others have no known cause. V and J calls and clone size follow that table, whereas D and trimming were derived from the DNA. This sample holds roughly 170,000 clones; approximately 84% were observed only once. The ten biggest clones cover 4.8% of the sample.

In total, just over 650 healthy bone marrow donors made up the cohort. All cohort members were sampled while nominally healthy, although unrecorded immune exposures were likely present. The donor was CMV seropositive and was included in the group of some 290 seropositive cohort members. Each donor provided a peripheral blood sample, and peripheral blood mononuclear cells were used for TCR beta sequencing. Genomic DNA extraction from the blood cell samples was performed with the Qiagen DNeasy Blood Extraction Kit. Worth noting for this clone: Its recognized antigen is unknown. It has no much larger one-base neighbor in the sample; base qualities were not kept.

The material sequenced was PBMCs. The sequence was collected from a girl aged 10 to 17 in good health and CMV-seropositive. The chain employs TRBV19 and TRBJ2-5; a weak D assignment points to TRBD2 (6 bases agree). Here the CDR3 is given as CASSIGTGLQETQYF. The sequence in DNA is TGTGCCAGTAGTATCGGGACTGGCCTTCAAGAGACCCAGTACTTC.